Following are 10 T cell receptor beta chains from one sample sequenced in a study of shared clonotypes between healthy human individuals. Sequencing was performed with immunoSEQ multiplex PCR; in TCRdb, only in-frame clones are kept and a portion is missing. The data show nearly 2 million clones, approximately 94% seen once. The naive CD8 population came from CD45RO-negative cells selected for CCR7, without terminally differentiated effector memory CD45RA+ cells. The sequencing sample was made of naive CD8+ T cells sorted from blood. All receptors derive from a man younger than 35 in good health.

The V call is TRBV2, the J call TRBJ1-4; the D is unclear. V was pared by 0 bases and J by 8 bases, with 10 bases between. The CDR3 totals 14 residues. The germline gives CDR1 SNHLY, CDR2 FYNNEI. The CDR3 DNA is TGTGCCAGCAGTGAAGCTGTTAGTTGGGAAAAACTGTTTTTT. This gives the protein CASSEAVSWEKLFF. Variable domain in full (rest from reference TRBV2 and TRBJ1-4): EPEVTQTPSHQVTQMGQEVILRCVPISNHLYFYWYRQILGQKVEFLVSFYNNEISEKSEIFDDQFSVERPDGSNFTLKIRSTKLEDSAMYFCASSEAVSWEKLFFGSGTQLSVL.

This clone showed up just once. The chain uses TRBV4-3 and TRBJ2-1; unclear D gene. CDR3 size: 17 residues. The V end was cut by 0 bases, the J end by 0 bases, with 12 bases between. CDR1 is LGHNA, CDR2 YSLEER, per germline. The CDR3 region is CASSQDPSASSYNEQFF. In DNA form, the CDR3 reads TGCGCCAGCAGCCAAGATCCAAGCGCTAGCTCCTACAATGAGCAGTTCTTC.

The chain uses TRBV10-2 and TRBJ1-5; D possibly corresponds to TRBD1 (5 bases). V lost 1 base and J lost 0, with 10 bases in between. The germline V gene has CDR1 WSHSY and CDR2 SAAADI. The CDR3 loop spans 16 amino acids. CDR3 amino acids: CASSELGDYSNQPQHF. In nucleotides, the CDR3 is TGCGCCAGCAGTGAGTTGGGGGATTATAGCAATCAGCCCCAGCATTTT.

This chain uses TRBV9 with TRBJ1-1; D call uncertain. CDR1 SGDLS and CDR2 YYNGEE come from the germline V gene. V lost 0 bases to trimming and J lost 3 bases, with 12 bases between them. The CDR3 sequence is 15 residues long. For the CDR3, the DNA is TGTGCCAGCAGCGTAGGAGTTGGCGGGCACACTGAAGCTTTCTTT. Translation gives CASSVGVGGHTEAFF.

The J gene is TRBJ1-6, the V gene TRBV27; D not resolved. Germline CDR1 MNHEY, CDR2 SMNVEV (reference sequence). V lost 3 bases, J lost 13 bases, and 10 bases lay in between. This CDR3 is 12 amino acids long. The CDR3 region is CASSFLRAPLHF. In DNA, the CDR3 is TGTGCCAGCAGTTTTCTACGTGCGCCCCTCCACTTT.

V and J are TRBV9 and TRBJ1-2; TRBD1 agrees at 8 bases. With V trimmed by 1 base and J by 0 bases, 11 bases remained unmatched. In germline, CDR1 is SGDLS, CDR2 YYNGEE. This CDR3 contains 18 residues. The CDR3, as DNA: TGTGCCAGCAGCGTAACGAGACAGGGGAAATCCGCTAACTATGGCTACACCTTC. Residues: CASSVTRQGKSANYGYTF.

This sequence joins TRBV29-1 and TRBJ1-1; no clear D gene. V lost 7 bases and J 3 bases, leaving 6 bases between the germline ends. The CDR3 extends over 10 amino acids. CDR1 is SQVTM, CDR2 ANQGSEA, per germline. The CDR3 region has the DNA TGCAGCGCTGAGTACACTGAAGCTTTCTTT. It codes for CSAEYTEAFF.

The chain couples TRBV11-2 to TRBJ2-1, with D perhaps TRBD2 (5 bases). V was shortened by 3 bases and J by 10 bases, with 13 bases between the two germline ends. This CDR3 has 13 residues. Germline V gene lookup returns CDR1 SGHAT and CDR2 FQNNGV. The CDR3, as DNA: TGTGCCAGCAGCTTTCGACGAGGGAGCGAGCAGTTCTTC. It translates to CASSFRRGSEQFF.

The rearrangement joins TRBV7-2 to TRBJ1-6, with a tentative D call TRBD1 (5 bases). The CDR3 length is 17 residues. CDR1 is SGHTA and CDR2 is FQGNSA in the germline V gene. V lost 0 bases to trimming and J lost 2 bases, with 11 bases between them. The CDR3 DNA reads TGTGCCAGCAGCTTAGCGACCAGGGAAACCTATAATTCACCCCTCCACTTT. Residues: CASSLATRETYNSPLHF. The variable domain in full, completed from reference TRBV7-2 and TRBJ1-6, reads GAGVSQSPSNKVTEKGKDVELRCDPISGHTALYWYRQSLGQGLEFLIYFQGNSAPDKSGLPSDRFSAERTGGSVSTLTIQRTQQEDSAVYLCASSLATRETYNSPLHFGNGTRLTVT.

Turning to this clone: The identical CDR3 is also encoded by other nucleotide sequences in the sample. The chain's CDR3 is CAWGSGDTEAFF. CDR3 nucleotides: TGTGCCTGGGGTTCCGGAGACACTGAAGCTTTCTTT. V is TRBV30 and J is TRBJ1-1; D uncertain. The V gene's germline CDR1 is GTSNPN and CDR2 SVGIG (reference sequence). The CDR3 totals 12 residues. Trimming cost V 5 bases and J 3 bases, with 10 bases left between them.